Below are 3 T cell receptor beta chains sequenced from a single sample in a study of blood T cell repertoires in COVID-19. Some clones are missing from TCRdb's copy, which holds only in-frame ones; the method was immunoSEQ multiplex PCR. The table has nearly 90,000 clones, around 90% seen once. Sequenced input: peripheral blood. All receptors derive from a man older than 75 with acute or convalescent COVID-19.

V is TRBV7-8 and J is TRBJ1-3; D is possibly TRBD1 (6 bases). Germline CDR1 SGHVS, CDR2 FQNEAQ. Trimming took off 0 bases at V and 3 bases at J, with 15 bases between the two ends. The CDR3 spans 17 residues. The CDR3 loop is CASSLASVQGLGNTIYF. The CDR3, as DNA: TGTGCCAGCAGCTTAGCGTCGGTACAGGGTCTTGGAAACACCATATATTTT.

This chain uses TRBV27 with TRBJ1-1; D uncertain. V lost 0 bases and J 6 bases, leaving 14 bases between the germline ends. The CDR3 loop spans 15 amino acids. The germline V gene encodes CDR1 MNHEY and CDR2 SMNVEV (reference sequence). CDR3 protein: CASSLSPPPAAEAFF. DNA for the CDR3: TGTGCCAGCAGTTTATCGCCACCCCCTGCGGCTGAAGCTTTCTTT.

The chain uses TRBV6-5 and TRBJ1-1; tentatively, D is TRBD1 (6 bases). Germline assignment: CDR1 MNHEY and CDR2 SVGAGI. Deletions cut 6 bases from V and 4 bases from J, with 12 bases between. CDR3 length: 13 amino acids. This chain's CDR3 is CASRRTVITEAFF. CDR3 DNA: TGTGCCAGCAGGAGGACAGTCATCACTGAAGCTTTCTTT.